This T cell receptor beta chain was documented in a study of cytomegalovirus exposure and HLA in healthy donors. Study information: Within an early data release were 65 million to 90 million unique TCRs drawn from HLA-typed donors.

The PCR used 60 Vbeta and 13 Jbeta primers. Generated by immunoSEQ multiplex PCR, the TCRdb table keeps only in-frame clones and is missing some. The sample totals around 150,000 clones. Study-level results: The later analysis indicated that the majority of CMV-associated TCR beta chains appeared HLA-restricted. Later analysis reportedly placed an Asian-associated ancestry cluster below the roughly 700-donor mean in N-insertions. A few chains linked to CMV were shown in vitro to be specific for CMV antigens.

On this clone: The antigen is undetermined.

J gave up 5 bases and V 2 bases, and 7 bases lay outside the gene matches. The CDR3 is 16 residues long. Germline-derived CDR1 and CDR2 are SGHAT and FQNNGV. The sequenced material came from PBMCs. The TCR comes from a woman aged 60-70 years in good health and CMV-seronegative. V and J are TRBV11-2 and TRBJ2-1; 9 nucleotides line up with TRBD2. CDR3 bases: TGTGCCAGCAGCTTACCGCGGGGGGGCAACGACAATGAGCAGTTCTTC. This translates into CASSLPRGGNDNEQFF.